The next 10 T cell receptor beta chains were all read from a single sample in a study of preoperative IRX-2 immunotherapy in early breast cancer. Here immunoSEQ multiplex PCR was the method, and the copy in TCRdb shows in-frame clones only, minus some. The sample has some 21,000 clones, about 82% seen once. Treatment indicated: preoperative locoregional IRX-2 cytokine immunotherapy. The sequenced sample was lymph node tissue, obtained after IRX-2 immunotherapy. These receptors all stem from a human donor with breast cancer.

The J gene is TRBJ1-5, the V gene TRBV28, with D uncertain. The ends were cut back, 1 base at V and 2 bases at J, with 6 bases in the middle. The CDR3 spans 14 residues. Germline lookup yields CDR1 MDHEN and CDR2 SYDVKM. The CDR3: CASSLSFGNQPQHF. As DNA, the CDR3 is TGTGCCAGCAGTTTATCGTTCGGCAATCAGCCCCAGCATTTT.

V is TRBV9 and J is TRBJ2-3, with D perhaps TRBD1 (6 bases). The CDR3 has 13 amino acids. Germline V gene lookup returns CDR1 SGDLS and CDR2 YYNGEE. Trimming took off 4 bases at V and 4 bases at J, with 10 bases between the two ends. CDR3 protein: CASSTGWADTQYF. The CDR3 DNA follows: TGTGCCAGCAGCACAGGGTGGGCAGATACGCAGTATTTT.

The gene calls are TRBV28 and TRBJ2-7, with D unclear. V lost 7 bases and J lost 2, with 9 bases in between. CDR3 length: 12 amino acids. Germline V lookup: CDR1 MDHEN, CDR2 SYDVKM. The CDR3 is CASTTTAYEQYF. The CDR3 nucleotides read TGTGCCAGCACAACTACCGCCTACGAGCAGTACTTC.

The CDR3 region has the DNA TGTGCCAGCAGTTTTTCCGGGACTAGCGGGGGGGATGAGCAGTTCTTC. Its protein is CASSFSGTSGGDEQFF. The chain couples TRBV6-8 to TRBJ2-1, with TRBD2 matching 16 bases. The CDR3 consists of 16 residues. Per the germline V gene, CDR1 is MNHGY and CDR2 is SAAAGT. The V segment lost 4 bases and the J segment 8 bases; nucleotides outside the gene matches: 5.

The chain couples TRBV18 to TRBJ1-2; perhaps TRBD1 as D (6 bases). The CDR3 runs 13 residues. V was pared by 2 bases and J by 8 bases, with 12 bases between. Germline CDR1 reads KGHSH; CDR2 reads LQKENI. The DNA for the CDR3 is TGTGCCAGCTCACCAGTGGCAGGGGTGGGCTACACCTTC. Amino acids: CASSPVAGVGYTF. Full variable domain (missing parts from reference TRBV18 and TRBJ1-2): NAGVMQNPRHLVRRRGQEARLRCSPMKGHSHVYWYRQLPEEGLKFMVYLQKENIIDESGMPKERFSAEFPKEGPSILRIQQVVRGDSAAYFCASSPVAGVGYTFGSGTRLTVV.

The J gene is TRBJ2-7, the V gene TRBV29-1, with a tentative D call TRBD1 (5 bases). This CDR3 comprises 15 residues. Trimming left V 4 bases short and J 1 base short, with 17 bases between. Germline assignment: CDR1 SQVTM and CDR2 ANQGSEA. CDR3 nucleotides: TGCAGCGTTGTGGGGCCAGGCGGATTTTCCTACGAGCAGTACTTC. Translating gives CSVVGPGGFSYEQYF.

The V gene is TRBV2, the J gene TRBJ1-6, with 8 nucleotides matching TRBD1. There are 15 residues in the CDR3. CDR1 is SNHLY, CDR2 FYNNEI, per germline. V was pared by 5 bases and J by 8 bases, with 8 bases of the junction left unmatched. The CDR3 sequence: CASSRGDRGDSPLHF. The CDR3 nucleotides are TGTGCCAGCAGTAGGGGTGACAGGGGAGATTCACCCCTCCACTTT.

The chain combines TRBV6-8 with TRBJ1-2; D is perhaps TRBD1 (5 bases). Trimming stripped 2 bases from V and 6 bases from J, with 16 bases between. This CDR3 contains 15 residues. Looked up from germline, CDR1 is MNHGY and CDR2 is SAAAGT. In DNA form, the CDR3 reads TGTGCCAGCAGTTACGGGGGGAGAAAGGAGGATGGCTACACCTTC. Amino acid sequence: CASSYGGRKEDGYTF.

CDR3 bases: TGTGCCTGGATTGACAGTTATGGAAACACCATATATTTT. Protein: CAWIDSYGNTIYF. The V gene is TRBV30, the J gene TRBJ1-3; D may be TRBD1 (5 bases). CDR3 length: 13 amino acids. Between the trimmed V and J ends, which lost 4 bases and 3 bases, there was a span of 10 bases. Germline CDR1 reads GTSNPN; CDR2 reads SVGIG (reference sequence).

This clone was observed once. The chain employs TRBV11-3 and TRBJ2-5; D is undetermined. Trimming cost V 3 bases and J 1 base, with 15 bases left between them. The CDR3 loop spans 16 amino acids. CDR1 and CDR2 (germline): SGHNT, YENEEA. The CDR3 DNA sequence: TGTGCCAGCAGCTTGGCCATGGGTATAAGCCAAGAGACCCAGTACTTC. Translating gives CASSLAMGISQETQYF.